This TCR beta chain was found in a study of CD8+ T cells in alopecia areata. Study context: Treated patients were dosed with oral tofacitinib, taking 5 to 10 mg twice daily. A 6-month period off drug followed tofacitinib, which lasted 6 to 18 months.

General study points: Clonality in lesional scalp, especially alopecia totalis/universalis, exceeded that of normal scalp. Among the top 100, expanded CD8+ clones were significantly decreased by tofacitinib, as was scalp clonality.

Noted treatment: oral pan-JAK inhibitor, 5-10 mg twice daily. Individuals with alopecia areata gave both lesional scalp punch biopsies and peripheral blood for collection. Germline values: CDR1 SGHTA, CDR2 FQGNSA. Trimming took off 1 base at V and 7 bases at J, with 13 bases between the two ends. The CDR3 length is 14 residues. Following extraction, RNA underwent reverse transcription to cDNA, which served as the sequencing template. Profiled with immunoSEQ multiplex PCR; TCRdb holds only in-frame clones, not every one. The repertoire includes 10,000 to 15,000 clones, around 63% of them detected once, and about 6.5% sits in the top ten. For this clone: Its antigen is unidentified.

The clonotype was recovered from a human donor with alopecia areata. The J gene is TRBJ2-5, the V gene TRBV7-2; the D gene could be TRBD1 or TRBD2 (5 bases each). The sequenced sample was skin, obtained at week 4, from a patient treated with tofacitinib. CDR3 residues: CASSLVGDGRTQYF. CDR3 DNA sequence: TGTGCCAGCAGCTTAGTTGGGGACGGCAGGACCCAGTACTTC.